One sample yielded the 9 T cell receptor beta chains listed below, sequenced in a study of cytomegalovirus exposure and HLA in healthy donors. Data came from immunoSEQ multiplex PCR; TCRdb stores just in-frame clones and leaves some out. The sample records 260,000 or so clones, around nine tenths being singletons. Sample: PBMCs. These receptors came from a woman aged 18-29 years in good health and CMV-seronegative.

This chain links TRBV19 with TRBJ1-4, with 7 bases identical to TRBD1. Trimming took 3 bases from V and 5 from J; bases not matched to a gene: 3. This CDR3 contains 14 residues. CDR1 is LNHDA, CDR2 SQIVND, per germline (reference sequence). This CDR3 reads CASSIRGANEKLFF. The CDR3 DNA sequence: TGTGCCAGTAGTATCAGGGGGGCGAATGAAAAACTGTTTTTT.

This clone occurred a few times. The chain is built from TRBV14 and TRBJ2-2, with TRBD2 matching over 10 bases. CDR1 and CDR2 (germline): SGHDN, FVKESK. Losses at the gene ends were 3 bases for V and 3 bases for J; bases not matched to a gene: 10. The CDR3 totals 18 residues. The CDR3 DNA reads as TGTGCCAGCAGCCAGCTAGTACTAGCGGGATATTACACCGGGGAGCTGTTTTTT. Its protein is CASSQLVLAGYYTGELFF.

This chain uses TRBV4-1 with TRBJ2-1; D is unclear. V lost 0 bases and J lost 4, with 4 bases in between. Germline lookup yields CDR1 MGHRA and CDR2 YSYEKL. This CDR3 spans 13 amino acids. CDR3 coding DNA: TGCGCCAGCAGCCAAGATCTATACAATGAGCAGTTCTTC. It specifies CASSQDLYNEQFF.

The chain combines TRBV4-1 with TRBJ2-1, with a weak D call TRBD2 (6 bases). Germline lookup yields CDR1 MGHRA and CDR2 YSYEKL. The CDR3 consists of 18 residues. Trimming stripped 1 base from V and 3 bases from J, with 19 bases between. As DNA, the CDR3 is TGCGCCAGCAGCCAAGTTGGGCTCCGGGCTAGCGTCTACAATGAGCAGTTCTTC. Its translation is CASSQVGLRASVYNEQFF.

V and J are TRBV19 and TRBJ2-3, with 7 bases matching TRBD2. From germline, CDR1 is LNHDA and CDR2 SQIVND (reference sequence). The CDR3 covers 16 residues. The V and J ends lost 4 bases and 1 base, in that order; junction bases with no gene match: 8. The DNA of the CDR3 is TGTGCCAGTAGTAGTAGCGGGTTCCTTCGCACAGATACGCAGTATTTT. Translating gives CASSSSGFLRTDTQYF.

V gene TRBV9 combines with J gene TRBJ1-2, with TRBD1 as a possible D gene (5 bases). CDR1 and CDR2 (germline): SGDLS, YYNGEE. Trimming removed 0 bases from V and 3 bases from J, with 18 bases in between. The CDR3 covers 17 residues. CDR3: CASSVVGEANPHYGYTF. CDR3 nucleotides: TGTGCCAGCAGCGTAGTGGGGGAGGCCAATCCCCACTATGGCTACACCTTC.

This chain uses TRBV19 with TRBJ2-1; the D gene is possibly TRBD1 (8 bases). CDR1 and CDR2 (germline): LNHDA, SQIVND (reference sequence). The CDR3 extends over 14 amino acids. Trimming left V 7 bases short and J 7 bases short, with 17 bases between. The CDR3 is CASTTGGGKNEQFF. The CDR3 DNA is TGTGCCAGTACCACAGGGGGGGGAAAGAATGAGCAGTTCTTC. Combining the CDR3 with reference TRBV19 and TRBJ2-1 gives the whole variable domain DGGITQSPKYLFRKEGQNVTLSCEQNLNHDAMYWYRQDPGQGLRLIYYSQIVNDFQKGDIAEGYSVSREKKESFPLTVTSAQKNPTAFYLCASTTGGGKNEQFFGPGTRLTVL.

The chain joins TRBV28 to TRBJ1-1, with TRBD1 identical over 7 bases. Germline lookup yields CDR1 MDHEN and CDR2 SYDVKM. V was pared by 6 bases and J by 3 bases, with 7 bases of the junction left unmatched. The CDR3 sequence is 14 residues long. The CDR3 sequence: CASSHIDRDTEAFF. The CDR3 region has the DNA TGTGCCAGCAGCCATATAGACAGGGACACTGAAGCTTTCTTT.

The chain recombines TRBV5-1 with TRBJ2-1, with D possibly matching TRBD1 (6 bases). Trimming removed 3 bases from V and 7 bases from J, with 11 bases in between. Germline loops: CDR1 SGHRS, CDR2 YFSETQ. The CDR3 sequence is 13 residues long. CDR3 amino acids: CASSYRATNEQFF. The CDR3, as DNA: TGCGCCAGCAGCTACAGGGCTACAAATGAGCAGTTCTTC. The full variable domain, with the rest looked up from reference TRBV5-1 and TRBJ2-1, is KAGVTQTPRYLIKTRGQQVTLSCSPISGHRSVSWYQQTPGQGLQFLFEYFSETQRNKGNFPGRFSGRQFSNSRSEMNVSTLELGDSALYLCASSYRATNEQFFGPGTRLTVL.